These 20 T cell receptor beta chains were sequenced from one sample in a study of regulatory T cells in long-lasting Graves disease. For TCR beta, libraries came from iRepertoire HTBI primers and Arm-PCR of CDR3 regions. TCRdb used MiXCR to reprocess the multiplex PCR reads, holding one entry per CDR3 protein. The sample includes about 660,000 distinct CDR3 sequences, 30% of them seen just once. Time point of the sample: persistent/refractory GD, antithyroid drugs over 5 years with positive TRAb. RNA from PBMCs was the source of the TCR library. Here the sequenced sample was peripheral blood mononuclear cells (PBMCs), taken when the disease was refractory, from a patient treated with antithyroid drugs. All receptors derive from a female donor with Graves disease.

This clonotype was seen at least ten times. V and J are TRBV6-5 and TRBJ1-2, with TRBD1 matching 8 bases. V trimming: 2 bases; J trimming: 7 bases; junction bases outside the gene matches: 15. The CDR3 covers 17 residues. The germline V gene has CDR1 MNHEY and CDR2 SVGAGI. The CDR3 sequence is CASSYLQPVRDRPGYTF. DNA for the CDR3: TGTGCCAGCAGTTACCTGCAACCAGTCCGGGACAGGCCTGGCTACACCTTC.

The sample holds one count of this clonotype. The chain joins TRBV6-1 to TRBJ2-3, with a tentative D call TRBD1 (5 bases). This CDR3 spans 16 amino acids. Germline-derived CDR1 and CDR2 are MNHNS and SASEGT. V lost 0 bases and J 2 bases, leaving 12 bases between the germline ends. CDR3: CASSEAQRGTTDTQYF. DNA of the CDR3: TGTGCCAGCAGTGAAGCGCAAAGGGGTACCACAGATACGCAGTATTTT.

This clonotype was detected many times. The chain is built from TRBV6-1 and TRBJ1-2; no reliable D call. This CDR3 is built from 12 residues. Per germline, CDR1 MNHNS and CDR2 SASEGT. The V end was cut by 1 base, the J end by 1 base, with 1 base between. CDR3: CASSEVNYGYTF. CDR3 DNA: TGTGCCAGCAGTGAAGTTAACTATGGCTACACCTTC.

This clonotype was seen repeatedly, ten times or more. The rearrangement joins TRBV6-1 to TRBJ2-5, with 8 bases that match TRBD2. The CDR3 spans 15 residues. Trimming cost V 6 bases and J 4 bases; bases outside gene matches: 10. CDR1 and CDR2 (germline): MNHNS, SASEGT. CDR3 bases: TGTGCCAGCAGCCAAATTAGCGGGGCTAGAGAGACCCAGTACTTC. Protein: CASSQISGARETQYF.

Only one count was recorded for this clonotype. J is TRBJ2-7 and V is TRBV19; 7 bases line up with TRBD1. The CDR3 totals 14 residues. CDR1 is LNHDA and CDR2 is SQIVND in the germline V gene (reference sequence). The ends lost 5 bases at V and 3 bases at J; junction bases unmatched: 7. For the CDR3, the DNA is TGTGCCAGTAGTGTGGACAGGTATGGCTACGAGCAGTACTTC. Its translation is CASSVDRYGYEQYF.

The CDR3 sequence is CASSQQNGYTF. In DNA, the CDR3 is TGTGCCAGCAGCCAGCAGAATGGCTACACCTTC. The gene calls are TRBV7-9 and TRBJ1-2; D ambiguous. Trimming left V 5 bases short and J 6 bases short, with 7 bases between. Per the germline V gene, CDR1 is SEHNR and CDR2 is FQNEAQ (reference sequence). The CDR3 has 11 amino acids. The variable domain in full, completed from reference TRBV7-9 and TRBJ1-2, reads DTGVSQNPRHKITKRGQNVTFRCDPISEHNRLYWYRQTLGQGPEFLTYFQNEAQLEKSRLLSDRFSAERPKGSFSTLEIQRTEQGDSAMYLCASSQQNGYTFGSGTRLTVV.

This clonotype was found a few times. The DNA for the CDR3 is TGTGCCACCAGCGGACCCGCAGTGAACACTGAAGCTTTCTTT. Translated, it gives CATSGPAVNTEAFF. The chain employs TRBV15 and TRBJ1-1, with D uncertain. V was clipped by 5 bases and J by 0 bases, with 10 bases between them. Germline lookup yields CDR1 LNHNV and CDR2 YYDKDF (reference sequence). The CDR3 length is 14 residues.

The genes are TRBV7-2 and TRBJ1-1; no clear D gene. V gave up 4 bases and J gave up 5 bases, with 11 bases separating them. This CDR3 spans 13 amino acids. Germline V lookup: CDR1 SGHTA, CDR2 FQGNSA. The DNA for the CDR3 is TGTGCCAGCAGCTCAATAGCTCGGACTGAAGCTTTCTTT. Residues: CASSSIARTEAFF.

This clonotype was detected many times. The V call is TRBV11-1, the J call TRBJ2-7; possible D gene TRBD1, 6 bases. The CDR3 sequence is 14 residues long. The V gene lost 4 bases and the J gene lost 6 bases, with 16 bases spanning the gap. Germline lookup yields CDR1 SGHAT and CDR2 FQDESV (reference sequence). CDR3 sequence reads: CASSSPVTGSEQYF. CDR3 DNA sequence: TGTGCCAGCAGCTCGCCCGTCACAGGGTCCGAGCAGTACTTC.

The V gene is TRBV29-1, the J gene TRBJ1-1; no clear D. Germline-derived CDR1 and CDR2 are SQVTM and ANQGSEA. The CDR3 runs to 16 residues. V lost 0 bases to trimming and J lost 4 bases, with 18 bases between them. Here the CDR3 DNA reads TGCAGCGTTGAAGATCACTTAGGCCTAACCCGCACTGAAGCTTTCTTT. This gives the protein CSVEDHLGLTRTEAFF.

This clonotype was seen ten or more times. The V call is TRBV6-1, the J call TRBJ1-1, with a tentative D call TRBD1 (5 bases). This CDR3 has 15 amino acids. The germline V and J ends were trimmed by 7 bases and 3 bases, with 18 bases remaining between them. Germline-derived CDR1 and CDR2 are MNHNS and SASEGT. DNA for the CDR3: TGTGCCAGCACCCCGCGCAGGGCCTTTTACACTGAAGCTTTCTTT. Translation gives CASTPRRAFYTEAFF.

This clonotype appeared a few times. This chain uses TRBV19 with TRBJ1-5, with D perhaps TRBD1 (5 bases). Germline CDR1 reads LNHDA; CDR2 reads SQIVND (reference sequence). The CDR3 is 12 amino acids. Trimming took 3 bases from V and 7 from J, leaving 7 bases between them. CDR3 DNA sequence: TGTGCCAGTAGTATCGGGGCCCAGCCCCAGCATTTT. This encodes CASSIGAQPQHF.

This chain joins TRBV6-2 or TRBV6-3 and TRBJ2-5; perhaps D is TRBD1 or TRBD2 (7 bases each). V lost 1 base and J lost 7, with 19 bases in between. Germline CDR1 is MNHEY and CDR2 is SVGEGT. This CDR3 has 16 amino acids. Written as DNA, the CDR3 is TGTGCCAGCAGTTACTACAGGGAGGGGGCAGGATGGACCCAGTACTTC. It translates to CASSYYREGAGWTQYF.

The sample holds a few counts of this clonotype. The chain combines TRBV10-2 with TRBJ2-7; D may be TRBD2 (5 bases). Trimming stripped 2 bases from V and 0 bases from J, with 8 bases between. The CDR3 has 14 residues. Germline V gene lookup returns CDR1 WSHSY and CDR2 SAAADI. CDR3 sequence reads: CASSEERFSYEQYF. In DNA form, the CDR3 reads TGCGCCAGCAGTGAGGAGCGGTTCTCCTACGAGCAGTACTTC.

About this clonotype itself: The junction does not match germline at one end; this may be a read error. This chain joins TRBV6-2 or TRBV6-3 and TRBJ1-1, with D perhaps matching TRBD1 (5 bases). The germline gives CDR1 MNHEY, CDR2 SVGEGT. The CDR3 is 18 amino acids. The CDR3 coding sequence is TGTGCCAGCAGTGAAAGAGTGAGGATGGGACGGACGAACACTGAAGCTTCCTTT. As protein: CASSERVRMGRTNTEASF.

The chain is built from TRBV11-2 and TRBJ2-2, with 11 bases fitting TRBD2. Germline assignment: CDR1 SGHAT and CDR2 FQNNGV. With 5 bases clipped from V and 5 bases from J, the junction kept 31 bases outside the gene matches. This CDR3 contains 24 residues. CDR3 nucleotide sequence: TGTGCCAGCAGCCTACGAACCGCCGGATACTCGGACGGAATGGGACTAGCGGTAACCGGGGAGCTGTTTTTT. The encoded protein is CASSLRTAGYSDGMGLAVTGELFF.

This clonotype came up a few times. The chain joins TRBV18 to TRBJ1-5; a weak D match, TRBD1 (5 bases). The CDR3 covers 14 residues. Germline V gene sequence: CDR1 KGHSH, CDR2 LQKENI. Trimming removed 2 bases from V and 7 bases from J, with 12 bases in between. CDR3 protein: CASSPTRVGQPQHF. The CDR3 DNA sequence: TGTGCCAGCTCACCAACCAGGGTAGGACAGCCCCAGCATTTT.

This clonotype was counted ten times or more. CDR3 amino acids: CASTYSNQPQHF. The CDR3 DNA follows: TGTGCCAGCACCTATAGCAATCAGCCCCAGCATTTT. V is TRBV28 and J is TRBJ1-5; no clear D. Germline values: CDR1 MDHEN, CDR2 SYDVKM. CDR3 size: 12 residues. V was cut by 7 bases and J by 0 bases, with 4 bases left in between.

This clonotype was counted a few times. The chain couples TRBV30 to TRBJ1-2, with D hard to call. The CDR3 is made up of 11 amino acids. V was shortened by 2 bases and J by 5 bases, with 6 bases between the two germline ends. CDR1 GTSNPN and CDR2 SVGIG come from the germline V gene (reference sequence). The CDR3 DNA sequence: TGTGCCTGGAGTAGAGAGTATGGCTACACCTTC. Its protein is CAWSREYGYTF.

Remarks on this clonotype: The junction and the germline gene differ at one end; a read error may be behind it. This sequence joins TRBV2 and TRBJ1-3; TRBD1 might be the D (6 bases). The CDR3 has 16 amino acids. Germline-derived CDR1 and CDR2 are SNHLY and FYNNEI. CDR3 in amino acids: CASRARGGDSGNTMYF. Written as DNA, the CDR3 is TGTGCCAGCAGGGCGAGGGGGGGCGACTCTGGAAACACCATGTATTTT. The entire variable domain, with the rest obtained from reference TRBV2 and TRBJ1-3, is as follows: EPEVTQTPSHQVTQMGQEVILRCVPISNHLYFYWYRQILGQKVEFLVSFYNNEISEKSEIFDDQFSVERPDGSNFTLKIRSTKLEDSAMYFCASRARGGDSGNTMYFGEGSWLTVV.